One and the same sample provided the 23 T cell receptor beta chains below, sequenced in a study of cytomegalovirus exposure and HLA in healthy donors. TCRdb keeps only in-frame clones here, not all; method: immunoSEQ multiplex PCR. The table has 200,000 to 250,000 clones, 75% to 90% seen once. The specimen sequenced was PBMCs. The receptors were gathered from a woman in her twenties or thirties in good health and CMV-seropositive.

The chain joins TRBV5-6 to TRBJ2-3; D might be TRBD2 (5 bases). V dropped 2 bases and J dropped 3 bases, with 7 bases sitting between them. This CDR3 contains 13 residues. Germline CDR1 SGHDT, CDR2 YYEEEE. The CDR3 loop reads CASSFSGTDTQYF. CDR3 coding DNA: TGTGCCAGCAGCTTCTCGGGGACAGATACGCAGTATTTT.

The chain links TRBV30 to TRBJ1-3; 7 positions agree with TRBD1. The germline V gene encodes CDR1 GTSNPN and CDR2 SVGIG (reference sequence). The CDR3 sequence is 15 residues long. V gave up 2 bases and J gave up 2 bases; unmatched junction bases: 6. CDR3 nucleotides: TGTGCCTGGAGTACAGGGGCAAGGCCTGGAAACACCATATATTTT. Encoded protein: CAWSTGARPGNTIYF.

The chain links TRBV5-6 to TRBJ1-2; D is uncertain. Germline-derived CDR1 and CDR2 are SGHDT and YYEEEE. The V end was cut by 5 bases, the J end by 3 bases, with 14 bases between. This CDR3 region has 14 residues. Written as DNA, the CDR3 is TGTGCCAGCAGGAGGGAAGGTAGTTACTATGGCTACACCTTC. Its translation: CASRREGSYYGYTF.

As DNA, the CDR3 is TGCGCCAGCAGCTTGGGACTAGCGGGAGGGGTCCACGAGCAGTACTTC. Translation gives CASSLGLAGGVHEQYF. The chain joins TRBV5-1 to TRBJ2-7; 14 nucleotides align to TRBD2. V shed 0 bases, J shed 5 bases, and the junction held 4 bases outside the gene matches. CDR1 and CDR2 from the germline V gene are SGHRS and YFSETQ. This CDR3 spans 16 amino acids. Combining the CDR3 with reference TRBV5-1 and TRBJ2-7 gives the whole variable domain KAGVTQTPRYLIKTRGQQVTLSCSPISGHRSVSWYQQTPGQGLQFLFEYFSETQRNKGNFPGRFSGRQFSNSRSEMNVSTLELGDSALYLCASSLGLAGGVHEQYFGPGTRLTVT.

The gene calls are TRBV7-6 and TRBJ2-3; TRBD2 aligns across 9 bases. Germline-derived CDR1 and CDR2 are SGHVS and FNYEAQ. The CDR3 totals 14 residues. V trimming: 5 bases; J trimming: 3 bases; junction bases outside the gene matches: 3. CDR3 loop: CASSHSGGTDTQYF. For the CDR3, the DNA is TGTGCCAGCAGCCATAGCGGGGGAACAGATACGCAGTATTTT.

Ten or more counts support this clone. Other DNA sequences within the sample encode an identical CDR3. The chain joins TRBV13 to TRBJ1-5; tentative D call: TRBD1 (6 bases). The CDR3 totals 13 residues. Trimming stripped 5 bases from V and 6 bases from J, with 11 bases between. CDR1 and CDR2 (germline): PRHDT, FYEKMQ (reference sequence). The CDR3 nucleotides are TGTGCCAGCAGCCGAGGGGGGGCTCAGCCCCAGCATTTT. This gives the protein CASSRGGAQPQHF. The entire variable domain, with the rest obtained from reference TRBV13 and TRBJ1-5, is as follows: AAGVIQSPRHLIKEKRETATLKCYPIPRHDTVYWYQQGPGQDPQFLISFYEKMQSDKGSIPDRFSAQQFSDYHSELNMSSLELGDSALYFCASSRGGAQPQHFGDGTRLSIL.

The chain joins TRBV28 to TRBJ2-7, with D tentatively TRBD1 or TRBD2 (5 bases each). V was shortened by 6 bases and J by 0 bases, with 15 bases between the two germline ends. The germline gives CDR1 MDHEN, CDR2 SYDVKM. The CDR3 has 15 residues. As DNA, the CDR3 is TGTGCCAGCAGATCTGGGGGAAGGGGCTCCTACGAGCAGTACTTC. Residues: CASRSGGRGSYEQYF.

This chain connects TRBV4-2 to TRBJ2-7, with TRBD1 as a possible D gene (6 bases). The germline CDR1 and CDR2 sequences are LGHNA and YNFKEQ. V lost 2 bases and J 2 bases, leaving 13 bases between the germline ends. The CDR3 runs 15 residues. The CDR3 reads CASSQLWDKPYEQYF. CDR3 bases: TGTGCCAGCAGCCAACTGTGGGACAAACCCTACGAGCAGTACTTC.

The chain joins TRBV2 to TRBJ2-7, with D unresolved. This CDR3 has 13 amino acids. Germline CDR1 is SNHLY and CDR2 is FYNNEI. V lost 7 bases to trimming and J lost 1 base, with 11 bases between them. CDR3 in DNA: TGTGCCAGCAAGGGTGGCAGTTCCTACGAGCAGTACTTC. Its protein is CASKGGSSYEQYF.

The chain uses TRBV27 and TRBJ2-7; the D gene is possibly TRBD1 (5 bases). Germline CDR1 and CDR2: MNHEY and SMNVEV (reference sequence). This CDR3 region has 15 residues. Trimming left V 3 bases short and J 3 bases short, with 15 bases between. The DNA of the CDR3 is TGTGCCAGCAGTTTGGGCAGGGATTATATCTACGAGCAGTACTTC. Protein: CASSLGRDYIYEQYF.

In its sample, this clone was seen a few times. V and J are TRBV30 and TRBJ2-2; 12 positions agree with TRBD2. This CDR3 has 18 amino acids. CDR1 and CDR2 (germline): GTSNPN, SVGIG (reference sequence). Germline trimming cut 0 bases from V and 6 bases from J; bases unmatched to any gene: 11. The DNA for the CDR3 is TGTGCCTGGAGTGTAGGGACTAGCGGGTACCGTTGGGCCGGGGAGCTGTTTTTT. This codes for CAWSVGTSGYRWAGELFF.

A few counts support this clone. CDR3 bases: TGTGCCAGCAGCGAAGGTACGGGCAATCAGCCCCAGCATTTT. This encodes CASSEGTGNQPQHF. This rearrangement joins TRBV7-8 to TRBJ1-5; D is ambiguous. CDR1 is SGHVS and CDR2 is FQNEAQ in the germline V gene. Trimming shortened V by 5 bases and J by 2 bases, and 10 bases separated the two germline ends. The CDR3 runs 14 residues.

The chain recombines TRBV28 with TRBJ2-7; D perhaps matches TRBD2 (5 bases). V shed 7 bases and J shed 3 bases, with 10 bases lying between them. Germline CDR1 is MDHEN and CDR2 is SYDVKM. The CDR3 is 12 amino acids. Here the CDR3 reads CASNDEGYEQYF. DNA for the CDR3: TGTGCCAGCAACGACGAGGGCTACGAGCAGTACTTC.

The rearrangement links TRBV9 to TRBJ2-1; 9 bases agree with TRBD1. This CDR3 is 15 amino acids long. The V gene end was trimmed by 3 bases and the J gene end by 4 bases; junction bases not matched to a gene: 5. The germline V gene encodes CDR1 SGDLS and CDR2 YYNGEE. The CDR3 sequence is CASSARDREYNEQFF. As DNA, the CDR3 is TGTGCCAGCAGCGCCCGGGACAGGGAGTACAATGAGCAGTTCTTC.

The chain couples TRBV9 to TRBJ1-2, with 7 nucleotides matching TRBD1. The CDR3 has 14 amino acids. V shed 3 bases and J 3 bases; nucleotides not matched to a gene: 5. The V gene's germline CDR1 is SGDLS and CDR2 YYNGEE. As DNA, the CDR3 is TGTGCCAGCAGCGCGACAGGGAAGGACTATGGCTACACCTTC. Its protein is CASSATGKDYGYTF.

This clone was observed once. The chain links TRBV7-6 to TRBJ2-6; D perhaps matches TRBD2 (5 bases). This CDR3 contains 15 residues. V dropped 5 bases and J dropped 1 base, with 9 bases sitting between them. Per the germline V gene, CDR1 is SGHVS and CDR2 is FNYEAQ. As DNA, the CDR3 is TGTGCCAGCAGCCACCTAGCTTCTGGGGCCAACGTCCTGACTTTC. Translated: CASSHLASGANVLTF.

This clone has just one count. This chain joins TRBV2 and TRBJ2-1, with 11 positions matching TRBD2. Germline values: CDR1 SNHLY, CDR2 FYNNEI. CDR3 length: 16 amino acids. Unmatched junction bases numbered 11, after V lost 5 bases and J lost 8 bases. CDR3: CASSPLSGRALDEQFF. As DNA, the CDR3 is TGTGCCAGCAGTCCTCTTAGCGGGAGGGCCTTGGATGAGCAGTTCTTC.

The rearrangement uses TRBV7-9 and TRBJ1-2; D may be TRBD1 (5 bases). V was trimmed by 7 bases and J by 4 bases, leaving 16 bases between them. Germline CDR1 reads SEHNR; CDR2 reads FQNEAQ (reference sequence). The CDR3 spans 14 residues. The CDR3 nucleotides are TGTGCCAGCAATTCAGGGAACGGAGCCTATGGCTACACCTTC. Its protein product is CASNSGNGAYGYTF. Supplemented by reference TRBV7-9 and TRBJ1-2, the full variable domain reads DTGVSQNPRHKITKRGQNVTFRCDPISEHNRLYWYRQTLGQGPEFLTYFQNEAQLEKSRLLSDRFSAERPKGSFSTLEIQRTEQGDSAMYLCASNSGNGAYGYTFGSGTRLTVV.

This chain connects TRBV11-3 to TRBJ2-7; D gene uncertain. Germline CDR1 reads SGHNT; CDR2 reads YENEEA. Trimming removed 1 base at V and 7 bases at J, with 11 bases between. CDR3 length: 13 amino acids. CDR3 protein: CASSLGAEREQYF. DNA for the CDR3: TGTGCCAGCAGCTTAGGCGCGGAGAGGGAGCAGTACTTC.

CDR3 loop: CASNTGSTDTQYF. The CDR3, as DNA: TGTGCCTCAAATACTGGGAGCACAGATACGCAGTATTTT. V usage is TRBV30 and J usage is TRBJ2-3; D remains ambiguous. The CDR3 totals 13 residues. V lost 7 bases, J lost 0 bases, and 11 bases lay in between. Germline CDR1 is GTSNPN and CDR2 is SVGIG (reference sequence).

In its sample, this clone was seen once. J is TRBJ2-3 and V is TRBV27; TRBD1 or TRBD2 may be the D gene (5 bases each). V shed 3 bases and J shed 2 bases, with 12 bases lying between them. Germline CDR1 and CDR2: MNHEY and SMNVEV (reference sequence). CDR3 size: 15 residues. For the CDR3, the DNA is TGTGCCAGCAGTTTCCTGGGACGGGTCACAGATACGCAGTATTTT. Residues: CASSFLGRVTDTQYF.

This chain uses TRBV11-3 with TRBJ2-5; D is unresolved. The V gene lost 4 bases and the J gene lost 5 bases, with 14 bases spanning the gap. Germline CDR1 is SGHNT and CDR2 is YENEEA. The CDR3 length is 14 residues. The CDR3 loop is CASSSSLSGETQYF. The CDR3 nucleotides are TGTGCCAGCAGCTCCTCCCTTTCAGGCGAGACCCAGTACTTC.

CDR3 region: CASTRSSGSREQYF. CDR3 coding DNA: TGTGCCAGCACCCGATCTAGCGGGAGCCGCGAGCAGTACTTC. The V gene is TRBV27, the J gene TRBJ2-7; 10 positions match TRBD2. The CDR3 spans 14 residues. J gave up 6 bases and V 7 bases, and 9 bases lay outside the gene matches. The germline V gene encodes CDR1 MNHEY and CDR2 SMNVEV (reference sequence).